The entry below gives a single TCR beta chain sequence along with its context. The data were taken from a study of T-cell memory formation after mild COVID-19. MiXCR, applied by TCRdb to the 5' RACE reads, yields one record per CDR3 protein. The data hold around 390,000 distinct CDR3 sequences, with approximately 15% observed a single time. Trimming stripped 6 bases from V and 5 bases from J, with 14 bases between. Germline V gene data show CDR1 as SGHRS and CDR2 as YFSETQ. This CDR3 contains 13 residues. This sequence was found in a man younger than 35 who had mild COVID-19 (a few samples of this study predate the infection). Cell type and time point are not known. Sequences were obtained from PBMCs or a T cell subset sorted from them (not recorded which). V and J are TRBV5-1 and TRBJ1-1; tentatively, D is TRBD1 (6 bases). The CDR3 nucleotides read TGCGCCAGCACCCTACAGGGCCGGACTGAAGCTTTCTTT. It specifies CASTLQGRTEAFF.